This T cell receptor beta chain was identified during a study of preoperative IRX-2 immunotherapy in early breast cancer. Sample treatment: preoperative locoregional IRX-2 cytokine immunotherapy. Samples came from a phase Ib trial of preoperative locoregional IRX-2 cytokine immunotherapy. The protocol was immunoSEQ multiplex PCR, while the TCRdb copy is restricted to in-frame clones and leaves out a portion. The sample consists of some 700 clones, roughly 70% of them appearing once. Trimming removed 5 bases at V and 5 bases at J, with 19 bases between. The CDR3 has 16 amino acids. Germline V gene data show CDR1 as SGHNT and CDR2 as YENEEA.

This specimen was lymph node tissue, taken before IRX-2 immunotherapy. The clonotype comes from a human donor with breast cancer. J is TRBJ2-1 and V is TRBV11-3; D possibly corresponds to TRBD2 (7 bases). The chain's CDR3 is CASSPLRGGNHNEQFF. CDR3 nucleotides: TGTGCCAGCAGCCCACTGAGGGGGGGGAACCACAATGAGCAGTTCTTC.